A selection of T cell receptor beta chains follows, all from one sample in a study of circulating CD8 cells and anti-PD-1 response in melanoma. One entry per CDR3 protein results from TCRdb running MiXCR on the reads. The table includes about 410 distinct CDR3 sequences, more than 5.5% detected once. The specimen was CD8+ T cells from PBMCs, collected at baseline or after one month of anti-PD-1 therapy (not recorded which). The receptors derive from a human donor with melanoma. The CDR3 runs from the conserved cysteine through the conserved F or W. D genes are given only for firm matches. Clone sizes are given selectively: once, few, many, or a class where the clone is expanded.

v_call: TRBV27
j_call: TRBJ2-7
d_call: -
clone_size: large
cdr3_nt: TGTGCCAGCAGTTCTCCAGGATACTACGAGCAGTACTTC
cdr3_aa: CASSSPGYYEQYF

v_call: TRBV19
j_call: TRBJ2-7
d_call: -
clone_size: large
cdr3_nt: TGTGCCAGTAGTATACAGGGTATCTCCTACGAGCAGTACTTC
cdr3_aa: CASSIQGISYEQYF

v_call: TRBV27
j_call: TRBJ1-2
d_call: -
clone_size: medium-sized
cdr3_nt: TGTGCCAACAGTTTATCGGGGGCTTATGGCTACACCTTC
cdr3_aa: CANSLSGAYGYTF

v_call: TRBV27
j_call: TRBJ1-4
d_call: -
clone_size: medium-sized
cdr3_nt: TGTGCCAGCAGCGCTGGATCTTATGTAGAAAAACTGTTTTTT
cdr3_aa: CASSAGSYVEKLFF

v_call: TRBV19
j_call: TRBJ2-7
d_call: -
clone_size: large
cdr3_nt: TGTGCCAGTAGTCTGCAGACTTTCTACGAGCAGTACTTC
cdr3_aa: CASSLQTFYEQYF

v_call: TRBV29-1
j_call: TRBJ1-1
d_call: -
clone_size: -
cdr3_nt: TGCAGCGTACAATACACTGGAGCTCTCTTT
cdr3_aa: CSVQYTGALF

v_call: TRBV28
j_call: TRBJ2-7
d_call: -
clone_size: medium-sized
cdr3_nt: TGTGCCAGCAGTTTCGCCCTGACTTACCCGGGCTACGAGCAGTACTTC
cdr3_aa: CASSFALTYPGYEQYF

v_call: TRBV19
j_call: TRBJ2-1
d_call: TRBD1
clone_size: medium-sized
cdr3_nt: TGTGCCAGTAGTATGCTGGGACAGGTGATATACAATGAGCAGTTCTTC
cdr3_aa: CASSMLGQVIYNEQFF

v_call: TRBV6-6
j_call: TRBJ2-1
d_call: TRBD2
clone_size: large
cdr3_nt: TGTGCCAGCAGTTACTCTCATCTAAGCGGGGACGGGGTTTACAATGAGCAGTTCTTC
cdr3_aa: CASSYSHLSGDGVYNEQFF

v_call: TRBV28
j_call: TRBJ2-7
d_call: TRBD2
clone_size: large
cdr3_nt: TGTGCCAGCAGTTTAAGGCCGCGGACACTGCCCAGACTAGCGGGGACCTACGAGCAGTACTTC
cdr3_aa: CASSLRPRTLPRLAGTYEQYF

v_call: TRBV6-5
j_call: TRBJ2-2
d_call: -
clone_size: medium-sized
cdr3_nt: TGTGCCAGCAGTTACTCGGCCACGGGAGAACCCACCGGGGAGCTGTTTTTT
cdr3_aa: CASSYSATGEPTGELFF

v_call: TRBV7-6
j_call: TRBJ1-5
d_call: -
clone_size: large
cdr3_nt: TGTGCCAGCAGCCCCCAACCCAGTCAGCCCCAGCATTTT
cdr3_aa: CASSPQPSQPQHF

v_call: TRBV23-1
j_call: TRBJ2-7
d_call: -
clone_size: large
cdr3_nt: TGCGCCAGCAGTCCTCAACGGGAAGACTACGAGCAGTACTTC
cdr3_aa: CASSPQREDYEQYF

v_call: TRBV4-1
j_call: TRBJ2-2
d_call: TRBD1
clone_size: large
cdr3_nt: TGCGCCAGCAGCCGAGGGGCAGGGGGCACCGGGGAGCTGTTTTTT
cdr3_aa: CASSRGAGGTGELFF

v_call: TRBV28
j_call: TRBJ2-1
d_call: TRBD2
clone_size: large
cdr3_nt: TGTGCCAGCGCCCCCGTGGCTAGCGGGAAAGACAATGAGCAGTTCTTC
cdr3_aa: CASAPVASGKDNEQFF

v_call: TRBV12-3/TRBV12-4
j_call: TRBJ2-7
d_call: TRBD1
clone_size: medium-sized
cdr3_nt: TGTGCCAGCAACTTAGCCGGGACAGGGGCTCATGAGCAGTACTTC
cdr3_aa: CASNLAGTGAHEQYF

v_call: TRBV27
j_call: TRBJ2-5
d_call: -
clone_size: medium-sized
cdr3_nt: TGTGCCAGCAGGCGGACCGGGACACGACAAGAGACCCAGTACTTC
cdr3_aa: CASRRTGTRQETQYF

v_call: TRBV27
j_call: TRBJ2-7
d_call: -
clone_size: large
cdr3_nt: TGTGCCAGCAGCCCCCCCCGGGGAGCCCCCTACGAGCAGTACTTC
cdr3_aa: CASSPPRGAPYEQYF

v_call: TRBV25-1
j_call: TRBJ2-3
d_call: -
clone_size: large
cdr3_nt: TGTGCCAGCAGACCGATTACAAATTGGGCTAGCACAGATACGCAGTATTTT
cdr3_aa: CASRPITNWASTDTQYF

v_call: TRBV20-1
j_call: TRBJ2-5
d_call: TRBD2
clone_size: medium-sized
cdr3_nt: TGCAGTGCTAGAGATGGGGACGGGAGGCAAGAGACCCAGTACTTC
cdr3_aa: CSARDGDGRQETQYF

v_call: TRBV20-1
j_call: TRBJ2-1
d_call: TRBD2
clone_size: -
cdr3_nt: TGCAGTGCTAGGGGGCCTAGCGGGAGGACCCCCAATGAGCAGTTCTTC
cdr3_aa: CSARGPSGRTPNEQFF

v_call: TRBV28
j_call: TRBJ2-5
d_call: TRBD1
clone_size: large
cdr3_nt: TGTGCCAGCAGTACCCAGGACAGGGGGCGGGAGACCCAGTACTTC
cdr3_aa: CASSTQDRGRETQYF

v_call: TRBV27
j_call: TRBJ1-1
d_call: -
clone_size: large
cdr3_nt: TGTGCCAGCAGTGGGGGACGGCTGAACACTGAAGCTTTCTTT
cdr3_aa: CASSGGRLNTEAFF

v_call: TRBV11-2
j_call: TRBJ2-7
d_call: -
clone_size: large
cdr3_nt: TGTGCCAGCAGCTTAGAAGGGTACGAGCAGTACTTC
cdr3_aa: CASSLEGYEQYF

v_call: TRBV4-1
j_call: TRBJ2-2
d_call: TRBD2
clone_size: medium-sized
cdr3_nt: TGCGCCAGCAGCCAAGGAAGGGCTAGCGGGAGGGCCTACACCGGGGAGCTGTTTTTT
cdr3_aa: CASSQGRASGRAYTGELFF

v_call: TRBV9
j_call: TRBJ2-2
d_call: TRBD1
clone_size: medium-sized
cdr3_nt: TGTGCCAGCAGCGTAGGGGACAGACACACCGGGGAGCTGTTTTTT
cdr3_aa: CASSVGDRHTGELFF

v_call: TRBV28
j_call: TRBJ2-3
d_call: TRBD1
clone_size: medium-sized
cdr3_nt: TGTGCCAGCAGTATCCGGACAGGGAGCACAGATACGCAGTATTTT
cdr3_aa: CASSIRTGSTDTQYF

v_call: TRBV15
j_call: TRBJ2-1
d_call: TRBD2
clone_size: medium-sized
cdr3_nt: TGTGCCACCAGCAGATCCGGGACTGAGACTAGCGGGAGGGCTAGCAATGAGCAGTTCTTC
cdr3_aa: CATSRSGTETSGRASNEQFF

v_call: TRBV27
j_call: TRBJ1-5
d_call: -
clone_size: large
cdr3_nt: TGTGCCAGCAGTTTATTGGCGGCTAATAGCAATCAGCCCCAGCATTTT
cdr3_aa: CASSLLAANSNQPQHF

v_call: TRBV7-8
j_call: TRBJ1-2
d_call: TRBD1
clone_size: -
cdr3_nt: TGTGCCAGCGGTGACAGGGGGTATATCGGCTACACCTTC
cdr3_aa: CASGDRGYIGYTF

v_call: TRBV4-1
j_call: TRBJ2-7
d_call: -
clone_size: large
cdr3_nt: TGCGCCAGCAGCCAAAACAGGGATTACGAGCAGTACTTC
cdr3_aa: CASSQNRDYEQYF